The next 30 T cell receptor beta chains were all read from a single sample in a study of T cells in Graves' hyperthyroidism and ophthalmopathy. The source material, RNA transcripts, was used to amplify TCR beta CDR3 regions. First-round RT-PCR with HTBI primers amplified the TCR CDR3 region. Each CDR3 protein gets one entry after TCRdb re-called the multiplex PCR reads with MiXCR. The table shows hundreds of thousands of distinct CDR3 sequences, with about 14% occurring only once. The sequencing sample was made of blood. All receptors derive from a young woman with Graves' hyperthyroidism.

This clonotype was seen repeatedly, ten times or more. This chain joins TRBV20-1 and TRBJ2-1, with D perhaps matching TRBD1 (6 bases). Germline CDR1 and CDR2: DFQATT and SNEGSKA (reference sequence). V was clipped by 3 bases and J by 1 base, with 19 bases between them. This CDR3 region has 17 residues. CDR3: CSASPLADRPSYNEQFF. As DNA, the CDR3 is TGCAGTGCTAGCCCATTAGCCGACAGGCCATCCTACAATGAGCAGTTCTTC.

This clonotype was recorded at least ten times. The gene calls are TRBV7-8 and TRBJ2-7; D is possibly TRBD2 (6 bases). With 0 bases removed from V and 0 bases from J, the gap between germline ends came to 18 bases. Germline-derived CDR1 and CDR2 are SGHVS and FQNEAQ. This CDR3 comprises 18 residues. The CDR3 nucleotides read TGTGCCAGCAGCTTAGCAAGGAGGGGTCCAAGGAGCTCCTACGAGCAGTACTTC. The encoded protein is CASSLARRGPRSSYEQYF. Complete variable domain (other parts from reference TRBV7-8 and TRBJ2-7): GAGVSQSPRYKVAKRGQDVALRCDPISGHVSLFWYQQALGQGPEFLTYFQNEAQLDKSGLPSDRFFAERPEGSVSTLKIQRTQQEDSAVYLCASSLARRGPRSSYEQYFGPGTRLTVT.

This clonotype showed up many times. V and J are TRBV28 and TRBJ2-1, with 8 bases aligning to TRBD2. Germline V lookup: CDR1 MDHEN, CDR2 SYDVKM. The CDR3 covers 15 residues. Trimming took 6 bases from V and 4 from J; bases not matched to a gene: 8. The CDR3 is CASSSGTSPYNEQFF. The CDR3 DNA reads TGTGCCAGCAGCTCCGGGACTAGTCCATACAATGAGCAGTTCTTC.

The chain recombines TRBV4-3 with TRBJ1-2; D is uncertain. This CDR3 contains 14 residues. Per germline, CDR1 LGHNA and CDR2 YSLEER. Trimming shortened V by 0 bases and J by 5 bases, and 10 bases separated the two germline ends. For the CDR3, the DNA is TGCGCCAGCAGCCAAGATCCTAGGAGTTATGGCTACACCTTC. Translated, it gives CASSQDPRSYGYTF.

This clonotype was found many times. V usage is TRBV11-2 and J usage is TRBJ2-7, with D possibly matching TRBD2 (5 bases). V shed 3 bases and J shed 4 bases, with 19 bases lying between them. The CDR3 is 16 residues long. Germline CDR1 SGHAT, CDR2 FQNNGV. Written as DNA, the CDR3 is TGTGCCAGCAGCTTGGCGTCGGACTTCTCGCAGTACGAGCAGTACTTC. Protein sequence: CASSLASDFSQYEQYF.

This clonotype was recorded a few times. This rearrangement joins TRBV6-2 or TRBV6-3 to TRBJ1-6; D is uncertain. The V and J ends lost 6 bases and 4 bases respectively, with 16 bases between them. The germline CDR1 and CDR2 sequences are MNHEY and SVGEGT. This CDR3 contains 16 residues. Here the CDR3 reads CASSHRGTRYNSPLHF. DNA for the CDR3: TGTGCCAGCAGCCACCGCGGCACCCGATATAATTCACCCCTCCACTTT.

This clonotype has a count of ten or more. The V call is TRBV13, the J call TRBJ2-7, with 8 bases that match TRBD2. Germline CDR1 reads PRHDT; CDR2 reads FYEKMQ (reference sequence). The CDR3 has 14 amino acids. Trimming took 4 bases from V and 2 from J; bases not matched to a gene: 4. The CDR3 nucleotides are TGTGCCAGCAGCTCGGGACTAGTGCCCTACGAGCAGTACTTC. This sequence encodes CASSSGLVPYEQYF.

This clonotype was seen at least ten times. The J gene is TRBJ2-2, the V gene TRBV10-2; possible D gene TRBD1, 6 bases. There are 13 residues in the CDR3. V was trimmed by 8 bases and J by 3 bases, leaving 10 bases between them. The germline V gene has CDR1 WSHSY and CDR2 SAAADI. Here the CDR3 DNA reads TGCGCCAGCTGGCCAGGGGACACCGGGGAGCTGTTTTTT. Its translation is CASWPGDTGELFF.

This clonotype was picked up a small number of times. The V call is TRBV6-6, the J call TRBJ1-3, with D unresolved. The length of the CDR3 is 18 residues. V was clipped by 0 bases and J by 0 bases, with 15 bases between them. Germline CDR1 MNHNY, CDR2 SVGAGI (reference sequence). The CDR3 here is CASSYSLYGASSGNTIYF. The CDR3 nucleotides are TGTGCCAGCAGTTACTCGTTATATGGTGCAAGCTCTGGAAACACCATATATTTT.

Remarks on this clonotype: It is likely a read error, because the conserved phenylalanine at the end of the CDR3 is missing. CDR3 bases: TGTGCCACCAGCAGAGATCTCCAGGGTCTAGGGGAGCTGTTTCTT. It codes for CATSRDLQGLGELFL. This chain links TRBV15 with TRBJ2-2, with a tentative D call TRBD1 (5 bases). V shed 0 bases and J shed 8 bases, with 13 bases lying between them. This CDR3 has 15 amino acids. Germline V CDR1 and CDR2: LNHNV, YYDKDF (reference sequence).

At least ten counts were recorded for this clonotype. The chain has TRBV6-6 and TRBJ2-3; TRBD1 or TRBD2 may be the D gene (5 bases each). Germline CDR1 and CDR2: MNHNY and SVGAGI (reference sequence). Trimming shortened V by 2 bases and J by 6 bases, and 15 bases separated the two germline ends. The length of the CDR3 is 15 residues. The CDR3 sequence is CASSYGTERPDTQYF. The CDR3 DNA is TGTGCCAGCAGTTACGGGACGGAGCGCCCCGATACGCAGTATTTT.

There are a few counts of this clonotype. The chain links TRBV18 to TRBJ2-7; TRBD1 matches at 7 bases. V shed 1 base, J shed 4 bases, and the junction held 7 bases outside the gene matches. The CDR3 has 15 amino acids. Looked up from germline, CDR1 is KGHSH and CDR2 is LQKENI. In nucleotides, the CDR3 is TGTGCCAGCTCACCACAGACAGGGTCGGTGTACGAGCAGTACTTC. This codes for CASSPQTGSVYEQYF. Full variable domain (outside the CDR3, taken from reference TRBV18 and TRBJ2-7): NAGVMQNPRHLVRRRGQEARLRCSPMKGHSHVYWYRQLPEEGLKFMVYLQKENIIDESGMPKERFSAEFPKEGPSILRIQQVVRGDSAAYFCASSPQTGSVYEQYFGPGTRLTVT.

Details on this clonotype: A read error may account for a junction end that differs from germline. V gene TRBV18 combines with J gene TRBJ2-1; D remains unclear. The germline CDR1 and CDR2 sequences are KGHSH and LQKENI. CDR3 length: 16 amino acids. The CDR3 here is CTSSPLPPSSYNEQFF. In nucleotides, the CDR3 is TGTACCAGCTCACCATTGCCCCCGAGCTCCTACAATGAGCAGTTCTTC.

This clonotype has ten or more counts. The V call is TRBV20-1, the J call TRBJ1-2, with TRBD1 identical over 7 bases. V trimming: 7 bases; J trimming: 7 bases; junction bases outside the gene matches: 3. In germline, CDR1 is DFQATT, CDR2 SNEGSKA (reference sequence). This CDR3 spans 10 amino acids. The CDR3 region is CSGTGSGYTF. The CDR3 DNA sequence: TGCAGTGGGACAGGCAGTGGCTACACCTTC.

This clonotype was picked up a small number of times. The CDR3 coding sequence is TGTGCCAGCAGCTTAGGTATGACCATGAACACTGAAGCTTTCTTT. It specifies CASSLGMTMNTEAFF. The gene calls are TRBV7-9 and TRBJ1-1; D gene uncertain. The CDR3 covers 15 residues. CDR1 and CDR2 from the germline V gene are SEHNR and FQNEAQ (reference sequence). V was cut by 1 base and J by 0 bases, with 9 bases left in between.

The V and J genes are TRBV3-1 and TRBJ2-3; 7 positions match TRBD2. The CDR3 has 17 residues. The germline CDR1 and CDR2 sequences are LGHDT and YNNKEL (reference sequence). V was clipped by 6 bases and J by 1 base; unmatched bases: 13. The DNA of the CDR3 is TGTGCCAGCAGTAGATCGGGGGAGGGCCTCGGCACAGATACGCAGTATTTT. Its translation: CASSRSGEGLGTDTQYF.

The V gene is TRBV12-3 or TRBV12-4, the J gene TRBJ2-4; a possible D gene is TRBD1 (6 bases). The CDR3 consists of 13 residues. Trimming took off 7 bases at V and 6 bases at J, with 13 bases between the two ends. In nucleotides, the CDR3 is TGTGCCAGCATGTCCTCAGGGGTAAACATTCAGTACTTC. Translated, it gives CASMSSGVNIQYF.

In its sample, this clonotype was seen a few times. The chain joins TRBV6-2 or TRBV6-3 to TRBJ2-1; D gene unclear. Germline V gene sequence: CDR1 MNHEY, CDR2 SVGEGT. V was clipped by 2 bases and J by 4 bases, with 9 bases between them. The CDR3 spans 14 residues. The CDR3 bases are TGTGCCAGCAGTTACGCACCCGTTTACAATGAGCAGTTCTTC. It encodes CASSYAPVYNEQFF.

This clonotype was seen repeatedly, ten times or more. V and J are TRBV5-1 and TRBJ2-7; D could derive from TRBD1 or TRBD2 (6 bases each). V was shortened by 1 base and J by 5 bases, with 16 bases between the two germline ends. CDR1 SGHRS and CDR2 YFSETQ come from the germline V gene. The CDR3 covers 15 residues. Here the CDR3 DNA reads TGCGCCAGCAGCTTGAGGGGGGCCCAAGGGCACGAGCAGTACTTC. Amino acid sequence: CASSLRGAQGHEQYF.

This clonotype has just a few counts. The chain links TRBV11-2 to TRBJ2-7, with TRBD2 identical over 7 bases. J was trimmed by 3 bases and V by 0 bases; bases with no gene match: 2. The length of the CDR3 is 14 residues. Germline-derived CDR1 and CDR2 are SGHAT and FQNNGV. CDR3 nucleotide sequence: TGTGCCAGCAGCTTAGAACTAGCGAACTACGAGCAGTACTTC. Protein sequence: CASSLELANYEQYF.

Remarks on this clonotype: The junction does not match germline at one end; this may be a read error. The chain is built from TRBV11-2 and TRBJ1-1; D is undetermined. This CDR3 has 13 residues. CDR1 is SGHAT, CDR2 FQNNGV, per germline. The CDR3 DNA reads TGTGCCAGCAGCTTAGTCGTTAACACTGGAGCTTTCTTT. It yields the protein CASSLVVNTGAFF.

The chain has TRBV4-2 and TRBJ1-1; D uncertain. Deletions cut 0 bases from V and 1 base from J, with 6 bases between. The CDR3 sequence is 14 residues long. Germline V gene lookup returns CDR1 LGHNA and CDR2 YNFKEQ. The CDR3 region has the DNA TGTGCCAGCAGCCAAGAAGGGCCGAACACTGAAGCTTTCTTT. Protein: CASSQEGPNTEAFF.

The chain has TRBV4-3 and TRBJ2-3, with no clear D. Trimming removed 0 bases at V and 4 bases at J, with 14 bases between. This CDR3 contains 16 residues. CDR1 is LGHNA, CDR2 YSLEER, per germline. CDR3 loop: CASSQESLVLADTQYF. DNA of the CDR3: TGCGCCAGCAGCCAAGAGTCGTTGGTTTTGGCAGATACGCAGTATTTT.

The rearrangement links TRBV9 to TRBJ2-7; TRBD1 matches at 7 bases. Germline V gene lookup returns CDR1 SGDLS and CDR2 YYNGEE. The CDR3 covers 14 residues. J was trimmed by 4 bases and V by 5 bases; bases with no gene match: 9. The DNA of the CDR3 is TGTGCCAGCAGTCCGGGACAGAGATATTACGAGCAGTACTTC. Protein: CASSPGQRYYEQYF.

This clonotype was detected many times. Germline and junction disagree at one end, which may indicate a read error. The chain links TRBV28 to TRBJ2-3; D is possibly TRBD1 (5 bases). Germline CDR1 is MDHEN and CDR2 is SYDVKM. The CDR3 is made up of 14 amino acids. This CDR3 reads CAGRRQGFSDTQYF. CDR3 coding DNA: TGTGCCGGCAGACGGCAGGGATTCTCAGATACGCAGTATTTT.

This clonotype was observed a few times. The rearrangement joins TRBV5-1 to TRBJ2-2, with D tentatively TRBD1 (6 bases). This CDR3 is 15 amino acids long. V lost 1 base to trimming and J lost 1 base, with 8 bases between them. Germline lookup yields CDR1 SGHRS and CDR2 YFSETQ. CDR3 DNA: TGCGCCAGCAGCTTGCAACAGGGGAACACCGGGGAGCTGTTTTTT. Protein sequence: CASSLQQGNTGELFF.

In this sample, this clonotype turned up many times. The V and J genes are TRBV6-1 and TRBJ2-2; possible D gene TRBD1, 5 bases. Germline V gene sequence: CDR1 MNHNS, CDR2 SASEGT. CDR3 length: 18 residues. Trimming stripped 5 bases from V and 4 bases from J, with 23 bases between. CDR3 bases: TGTGCCAGCAGTTCAACAGGACCGGCTGAGGATGGCACCGGGGAGCTGTTTTTT. Translation gives CASSSTGPAEDGTGELFF.

This clonotype was detected only a few times. CDR3 sequence reads: CASSIRQSVGGELFF. Written as DNA, the CDR3 is TGTGCCAGTAGTATCCGACAGTCCGTGGGCGGGGAGCTGTTTTTT. The J gene is TRBJ2-2, the V gene TRBV19; D possibly corresponds to TRBD1 (5 bases). Trimming shortened V by 3 bases and J by 7 bases, and 15 bases separated the two germline ends. Germline V gene data show CDR1 as LNHDA and CDR2 as SQIVND (reference sequence). CDR3 length: 15 amino acids.

In its sample, this clonotype was seen many times. J is TRBJ1-1 and V is TRBV7-2; D is unresolved. CDR3 length: 16 amino acids. From germline, CDR1 is SGHTA and CDR2 FQGNSA. The V end lost 0 bases, the J end lost 2 bases, and 13 bases lay between the germline ends. The CDR3 DNA reads as TGTGCCAGCAGCTTAGCGGCGGTTTGGGGAAACACTGAAGCTTTCTTT. This translates into CASSLAAVWGNTEAFF.

This clonotype was picked up a small number of times. The chain recombines TRBV20-1 with TRBJ2-7; the D gene is possibly TRBD2 (5 bases). Germline CDR1 reads DFQATT; CDR2 reads SNEGSKA (reference sequence). CDR3 length: 13 amino acids. Trimming took off 4 bases at V and 3 bases at J, with 13 bases between the two ends. CDR3 protein: CSATWEKGYEQYF. In DNA form, the CDR3 reads TGCAGTGCTACGTGGGAGAAGGGCTACGAGCAGTACTTC.